These 22 T cell receptor beta chains share one sample of origin, sequenced in a study of T cell repertoires in cytomegalovirus infection. Antigens for these TCRs are unknown. TCRdb ran MiXCR on the reads and lists one entry per CDR3 protein. The sample has about 920,000 distinct CDR3 sequences; 31% are singletons. Sample: cultured CD8+ T cells from PBMCs, taken from culture after CMV antigen stimulation. These receptors all stem from a human donor in good health (CMV status not recorded). Some clones in this sample may be carry-over from other donors' samples.

This chain joins TRBV7-8 and TRBJ1-4; D is possibly TRBD1 (5 bases). V gave up 6 bases and J gave up 0 bases, with 11 bases separating them. This CDR3 contains 15 residues. Germline values: CDR1 SGHVS, CDR2 FQNEAQ. The CDR3 region is CASSSWGATNEKLFF. CDR3 nucleotides: TGTGCCAGCAGTAGTTGGGGGGCAACTAATGAAAAACTGTTTTTT.

Many counts were recorded for this clonotype. The chain joins TRBV27 to TRBJ1-5; possibly TRBD1 for D (5 bases). Germline loops: CDR1 MNHEY, CDR2 SMNVEV (reference sequence). The V end was cut by 2 bases, the J end by 3 bases, with 14 bases between. The CDR3 is 16 amino acids. The CDR3 here is CASSLLVSGNNQPQHF. CDR3 nucleotide sequence: TGTGCCAGCAGTTTACTTGTTTCAGGGAACAATCAGCCCCAGCATTTT.

V is TRBV6-1 and J is TRBJ2-1, with a possible D match to TRBD2 (6 bases). The CDR3 extends over 17 amino acids. Germline values: CDR1 MNHNS, CDR2 SASEGT. The ends were cut back, 1 base at V and 0 bases at J, with 13 bases in the middle. The CDR3 region is CASSEGGDPLSYNEQFF. In nucleotides, the CDR3 is TGTGCCAGCAGTGAAGGCGGGGACCCCCTCTCCTACAATGAGCAGTTCTTC.

J is TRBJ2-5 and V is TRBV2, with D perhaps matching TRBD2 (6 bases). Germline V gene lookup returns CDR1 SNHLY and CDR2 FYNNEI. The CDR3 has 17 amino acids. V lost 6 bases and J lost 1, with 21 bases in between. The CDR3 sequence is CASRVALATVGQETQYF. The CDR3 DNA sequence: TGTGCCAGCAGGGTAGCACTAGCTACGGTAGGCCAAGAGACCCAGTACTTC.

This clonotype was counted ten times or more. The rearrangement joins TRBV28 to TRBJ2-3; D is undetermined. Germline V CDR1 and CDR2: MDHEN, SYDVKM. Trimming removed 8 bases from V and 6 bases from J, with 9 bases in between. The CDR3 has 11 residues. The CDR3 sequence is CASGDGDTQYF. The CDR3 nucleotides are TGTGCCAGCGGAGACGGGGATACGCAGTATTTT.

The rearrangement joins TRBV7-9 to TRBJ1-1; D remains unclear. Germline V gene lookup returns CDR1 SEHNR and CDR2 FQNEAQ (reference sequence). This CDR3 contains 10 residues. V was trimmed by 6 bases and J by 11 bases, leaving 10 bases between them. The DNA for the CDR3 is TGTGCCAGCAGGGACCCGAGGGCTTTCTTT. Translation gives CASRDPRAFF.

The chain couples TRBV10-3 to TRBJ1-1, with 8 bases fitting TRBD1. Germline loops: CDR1 ENHRY, CDR2 SYGVKD. The CDR3 contains 15 residues. Trimming removed 0 bases from V and 11 bases from J; junction bases left unmatched: 11. The CDR3 coding sequence is TGTGCCATCAGTGAGTCGACGGGACAGGTCGGAATGGCTTTCTTT. Translating it yields CAISESTGQVGMAFF.

This clonotype was detected only once. A much larger clone sits a single nucleotide away, making a read error possible. This chain joins TRBV5-1 and TRBJ2-1, with a tentative D call TRBD1 (6 bases). This CDR3 is built from 14 residues. Germline assignment: CDR1 SGHRS and CDR2 YFSETQ. CDR3 residues: CASTPIEGVNEQIF. The CDR3, as DNA: TGCGCCAGCACCCCCATCGAGGGGGTCAATGAGCAGATCTTC.

This clonotype was counted a few times. The chain links TRBV27 to TRBJ2-3; 10 bases are shared with TRBD1. The CDR3 sequence is 16 residues long. The trim removed 4 bases at V and 2 bases at J, leaving 6 bases unmatched. Germline CDR1 reads MNHEY; CDR2 reads SMNVEV (reference sequence). The CDR3 nucleotides are TGTGCCAGCAGTTGGGACAGGGGCCACCTCACAGATACGCAGTATTTT. Translated: CASSWDRGHLTDTQYF.

This clonotype has only a few counts. V gene TRBV4-1 combines with J gene TRBJ1-1, with D maybe TRBD1 (6 bases). Trimming shortened V by 1 base and J by 0 bases, and 15 bases separated the two germline ends. From germline, CDR1 is MGHRA and CDR2 YSYEKL. CDR3 length: 17 amino acids. CDR3: CASSQVAVGGLNTEAFF. Here the CDR3 DNA reads TGCGCCAGCAGCCAAGTCGCCGTTGGGGGCCTGAACACTGAAGCTTTCTTT.

The rearrangement joins TRBV6-5 to TRBJ1-1; D not certain. Germline assignment: CDR1 MNHEY and CDR2 SVGAGI. The CDR3 consists of 14 residues. Trimming left V 2 bases short and J 0 bases short, with 7 bases between. CDR3 amino acids: CASSYQVMNTEAFF. CDR3 nucleotide sequence: TGTGCCAGCAGTTACCAGGTCATGAACACTGAAGCTTTCTTT.

The chain has TRBV2 and TRBJ1-5; D perhaps matches TRBD1 (6 bases). The CDR3 consists of 18 residues. Trimming stripped 6 bases from V and 0 bases from J, with 21 bases between. Germline values: CDR1 SNHLY, CDR2 FYNNEI. CDR3 sequence: CASRRTLGGRNSNQPQHF. As DNA, the CDR3 is TGTGCCAGCAGGCGGACCTTGGGGGGCAGAAATAGCAATCAGCCCCAGCATTTT. The full variable domain, with the rest looked up from reference TRBV2 and TRBJ1-5, is EPEVTQTPSHQVTQMGQEVILRCVPISNHLYFYWYRQILGQKVEFLVSFYNNEISEKSEIFDDQFSVERPDGSNFTLKIRSTKLEDSAMYFCASRRTLGGRNSNQPQHFGDGTRLSIL.

The genes are TRBV5-8 and TRBJ2-3, with no clear D. Trimming cost V 1 base and J 4 bases, with 4 bases left between them. The CDR3 covers 12 residues. The germline V gene encodes CDR1 SGHTS and CDR2 YDEGEE. The CDR3 here is CASSLISDTQYF. In DNA, the CDR3 is TGTGCCAGCAGCTTGATATCAGATACGCAGTATTTT.

The rearrangement joins TRBV7-9 to TRBJ1-5, with TRBD1 matching 10 bases. Per the germline V gene, CDR1 is SEHNR and CDR2 is FQNEAQ (reference sequence). V trimming: 5 bases; J trimming: 3 bases; junction bases outside the gene matches: 10. CDR3 length: 17 residues. CDR3 protein: CASSPGQGEPHNQPQHF. CDR3 in DNA: TGTGCCAGCAGCCCAGGACAGGGGGAACCTCACAATCAGCCCCAGCATTTT. Full variable domain (rest looked up from reference TRBV7-9 and TRBJ1-5): DTGVSQNPRHKITKRGQNVTFRCDPISEHNRLYWYRQTLGQGPEFLTYFQNEAQLEKSRLLSDRFSAERPKGSFSTLEIQRTEQGDSAMYLCASSPGQGEPHNQPQHFGDGTRLSIL.

Turning to this clonotype: This may come from a read error, since a much larger clone is one base off. The rearrangement joins TRBV7-8 to TRBJ1-5; the D is unclear. The CDR3 length is 13 residues. The V gene's germline CDR1 is SGHVS and CDR2 FQNEAQ. In nucleotides, the CDR3 is TGTACCAGCAGCTCACTCCGGGCCCTGCCCCAGCATTTT. Amino acids: CTSSSLRALPQHF.

Only a few counts were recorded for this clonotype. The chain joins TRBV7-9 to TRBJ1-2; D is ambiguous. The germline V and J ends were trimmed by 8 bases and 3 bases, with 16 bases remaining between them. The CDR3 loop spans 14 amino acids. Looked up from germline, CDR1 is SEHNR and CDR2 is FQNEAQ (reference sequence). CDR3 sequence: CASGPPGRDYGYTF. The CDR3 DNA reads as TGTGCCAGCGGCCCGCCTGGCCGCGACTATGGCTACACCTTC. Based on the CDR3 plus reference TRBV7-9 and TRBJ1-2, the full variable domain is DTGVSQNPRHKITKRGQNVTFRCDPISEHNRLYWYRQTLGQGPEFLTYFQNEAQLEKSRLLSDRFSAERPKGSFSTLEIQRTEQGDSAMYLCASGPPGRDYGYTFGSGTRLTVV.

There are a few counts of this clonotype. The V and J genes are TRBV6-2 or TRBV6-3 and TRBJ2-7, with D unresolved. The CDR3 covers 14 residues. V shed 6 bases and J shed 2 bases, with 14 bases lying between them. Germline lookup yields CDR1 MNHEY and CDR2 SVGEGT. CDR3 region: CASSPNAVPYEQYV. The CDR3 region has the DNA TGTGCCAGCAGCCCCAACGCGGTCCCCTACGAGCAGTACGTC.

This clonotype appeared many times. This rearrangement joins TRBV7-2 to TRBJ1-5; D gene uncertain. The germline V gene encodes CDR1 SGHTA and CDR2 FQGNSA. The V and J ends lost 2 bases and 4 bases respectively, with 12 bases between them. This CDR3 is built from 15 residues. The CDR3 spells CASSLTEGRNQPQHF. The CDR3 nucleotides are TGTGCCAGCAGCTTAACGGAGGGTAGGAATCAGCCCCAGCATTTT.

There are a few counts of this clonotype. The chain carries TRBV27 and TRBJ1-1; D is unclear. The CDR3 has 13 residues. CDR1 is MNHEY and CDR2 is SMNVEV in the germline V gene (reference sequence). The V gene lost 1 base and the J gene lost 6 bases, with 9 bases spanning the gap. For the CDR3, the DNA is TGTGCCAGCAGTTTATTGTGGGGAGCTGAAGCTTTCTTT. Its translation is CASSLLWGAEAFF.

The CDR3 sequence is CASSLESGSPAKETQYF. In nucleotides, the CDR3 is TGTGCCAGCAGTTTAGAATCGGGCAGCCCTGCTAAAGAGACCCAGTACTTC. V is TRBV27 and J is TRBJ2-5, with D unresolved. This CDR3 spans 17 amino acids. V was clipped by 2 bases and J by 3 bases, with 19 bases between them. In germline, CDR1 is MNHEY, CDR2 SMNVEV (reference sequence).

The chain recombines TRBV6-2 or TRBV6-3 with TRBJ2-2; D is ambiguous. From germline, CDR1 is MNHEY and CDR2 SVGEGT. The CDR3 covers 14 residues. Trimming removed 6 bases from V and 1 base from J, with 9 bases in between. In nucleotides, the CDR3 is TGTGCCAGCAGGCAGGTTCGGAACACCGGGGAGCTGTTTTTT. This translates into CASRQVRNTGELFF.

This clonotype was picked up many times. The chain is built from TRBV27 and TRBJ2-2; TRBD1 matches 7 bases. The length of the CDR3 is 15 residues. V lost 3 bases and J lost 5; bases outside the gene matches: 6. The V gene's germline CDR1 is MNHEY and CDR2 SMNVEV (reference sequence). The DNA of the CDR3 is TGTGCCAGCAGTTTTAGACAGGGTGGTACCGGGGAGCTGTTTTTT. It yields the protein CASSFRQGGTGELFF.